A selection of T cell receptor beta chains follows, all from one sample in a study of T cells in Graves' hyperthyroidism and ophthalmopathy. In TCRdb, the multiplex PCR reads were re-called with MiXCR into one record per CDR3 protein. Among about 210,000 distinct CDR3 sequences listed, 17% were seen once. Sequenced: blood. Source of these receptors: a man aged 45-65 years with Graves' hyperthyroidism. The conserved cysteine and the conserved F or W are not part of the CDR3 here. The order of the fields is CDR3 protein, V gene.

CDR3 protein: ASSENLYNEQF
V gene: TRBV2

CDR3 protein: ASSGGDQDNSPLH
V gene: TRBV28

CDR3 protein: ASSASRGPETQY
V gene: TRBV12-3/TRBV12-4

CDR3 protein: ASSLYKDGVGGYT
V gene: TRBV6-1

CDR3 protein: ASRPSVAGFTGELF
V gene: TRBV12-3/TRBV12-4

CDR3 protein: ASSSGASSYEQY
V gene: TRBV27

CDR3 protein: ASSFRNSPLH
V gene: TRBV27

CDR3 protein: ASSPLQGATGEQY
V gene: TRBV28

CDR3 protein: ASSLYTGVISYNEQF
V gene: TRBV28

CDR3 protein: ATSREQGYTSPLH
V gene: TRBV15

CDR3 protein: ASIYDREVEPQH
V gene: TRBV28

CDR3 protein: ASMLGLAGSYNEQF
V gene: TRBV5-1

CDR3 protein: ASSFGQPYEQY
V gene: TRBV28

CDR3 protein: ASSPWSSSYNEQF
V gene: TRBV12-3/TRBV12-4

CDR3 protein: SARGASKATQY
V gene: TRBV20-1

CDR3 protein: ASSLNRGTDTQY
V gene: TRBV7-3

CDR3 protein: ASSFDRDRGEQY
V gene: TRBV5-1

CDR3 protein: ASSLRTAQETQY
V gene: TRBV12-3/TRBV12-4

CDR3 protein: ASSYDDSITGELF
V gene: TRBV6-5

CDR3 protein: ASSLADSTDTQY
V gene: TRBV5-1

CDR3 protein: AWRRGRLKSGANVLT
V gene: TRBV30

CDR3 protein: SVEEAAAEQF
V gene: TRBV29-1

CDR3 protein: ASSIGHKSTDTQY
V gene: TRBV19

CDR3 protein: SATPPLAGGRMSSDTQY
V gene: TRBV20-1

CDR3 protein: ASSPDREYSEQF
V gene: TRBV28

CDR3 protein: ASSSIKRESYNEQF
V gene: TRBV11-2

CDR3 protein: ASSLRVTANSGNTIY
V gene: TRBV12-3/TRBV12-4

CDR3 protein: ASSDPPYEQY
V gene: TRBV6-1

CDR3 protein: ASSYTSDEQF
V gene: TRBV2

CDR3 protein: ASSLEEAGYT
V gene: TRBV11-2